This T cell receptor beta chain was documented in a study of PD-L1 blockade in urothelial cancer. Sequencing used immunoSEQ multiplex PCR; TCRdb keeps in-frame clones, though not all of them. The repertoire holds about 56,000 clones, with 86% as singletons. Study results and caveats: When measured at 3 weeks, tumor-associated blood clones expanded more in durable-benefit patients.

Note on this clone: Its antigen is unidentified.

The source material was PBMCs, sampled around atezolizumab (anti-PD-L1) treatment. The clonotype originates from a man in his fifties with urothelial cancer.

In DNA, the CDR3 is TGCGCCAGCAGCTTGGGGGGGGTGAATGAGCAGTTCTTC. Its translation: CASSLGGVNEQFF. This chain connects TRBV5-1 to TRBJ2-1, with D perhaps matching TRBD2 (6 bases). V was clipped by 0 bases and J by 7 bases, with 8 bases between them. Per the germline V gene, CDR1 is SGHRS and CDR2 is YFSETQ. The CDR3 totals 13 residues.